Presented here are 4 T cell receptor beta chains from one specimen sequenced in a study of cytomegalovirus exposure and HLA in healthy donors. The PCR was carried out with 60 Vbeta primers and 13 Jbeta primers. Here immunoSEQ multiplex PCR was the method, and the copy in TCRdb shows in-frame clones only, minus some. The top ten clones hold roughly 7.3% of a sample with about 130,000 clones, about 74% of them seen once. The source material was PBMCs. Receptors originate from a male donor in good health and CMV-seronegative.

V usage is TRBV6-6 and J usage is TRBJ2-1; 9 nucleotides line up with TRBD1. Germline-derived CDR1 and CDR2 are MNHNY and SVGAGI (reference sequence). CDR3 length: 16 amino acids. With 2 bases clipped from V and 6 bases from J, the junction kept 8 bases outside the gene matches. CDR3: CASSYRGDRAGNEQFF. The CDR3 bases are TGTGCCAGCAGTTACCGCGGGGACAGGGCCGGCAATGAGCAGTTCTTC.

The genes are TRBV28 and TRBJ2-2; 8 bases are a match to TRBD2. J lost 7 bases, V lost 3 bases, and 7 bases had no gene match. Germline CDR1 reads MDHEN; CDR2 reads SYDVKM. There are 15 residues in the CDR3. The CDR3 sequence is CASSLESGSVGELFF. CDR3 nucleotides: TGTGCCAGCAGTTTGGAAAGCGGGAGTGTCGGGGAGCTGTTTTTT.

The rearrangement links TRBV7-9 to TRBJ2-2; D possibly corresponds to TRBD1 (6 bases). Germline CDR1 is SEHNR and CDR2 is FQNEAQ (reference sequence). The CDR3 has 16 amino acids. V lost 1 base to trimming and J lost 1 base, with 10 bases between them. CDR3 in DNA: TGTGCCAGCAGCTTAGGAGGGGGAGAGAACACCGGGGAGCTGTTTTTT. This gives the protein CASSLGGGENTGELFF.

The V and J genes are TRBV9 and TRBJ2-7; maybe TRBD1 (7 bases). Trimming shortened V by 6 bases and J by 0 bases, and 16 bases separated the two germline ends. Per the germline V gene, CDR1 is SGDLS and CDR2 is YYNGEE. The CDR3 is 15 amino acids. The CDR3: CASTQGGDSSYEQYF. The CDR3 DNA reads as TGTGCCAGCACCCAGGGGGGAGATAGCTCCTACGAGCAGTACTTC.